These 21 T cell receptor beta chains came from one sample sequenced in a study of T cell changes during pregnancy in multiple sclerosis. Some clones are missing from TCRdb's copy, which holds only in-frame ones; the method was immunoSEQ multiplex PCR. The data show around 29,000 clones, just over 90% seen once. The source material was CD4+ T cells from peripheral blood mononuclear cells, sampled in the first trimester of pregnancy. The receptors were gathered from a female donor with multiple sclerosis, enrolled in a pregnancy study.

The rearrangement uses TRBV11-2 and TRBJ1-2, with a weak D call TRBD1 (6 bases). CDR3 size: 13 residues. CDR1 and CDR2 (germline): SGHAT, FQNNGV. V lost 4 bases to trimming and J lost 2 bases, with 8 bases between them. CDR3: CASSSDRNYGYTF. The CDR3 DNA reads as TGTGCCAGCAGCTCTGACAGGAACTATGGCTACACCTTC.

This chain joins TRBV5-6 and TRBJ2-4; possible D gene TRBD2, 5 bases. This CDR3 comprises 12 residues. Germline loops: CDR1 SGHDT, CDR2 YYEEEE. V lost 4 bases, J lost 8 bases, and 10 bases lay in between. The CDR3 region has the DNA TGTGCCAGCAGCAGGGTCGGGGACATTCAGTACTTC. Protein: CASSRVGDIQYF.

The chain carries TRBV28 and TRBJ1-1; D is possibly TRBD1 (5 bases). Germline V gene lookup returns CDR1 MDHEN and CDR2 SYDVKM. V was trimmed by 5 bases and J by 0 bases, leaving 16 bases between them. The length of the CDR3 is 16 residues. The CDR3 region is CASSPSAGGMNTEAFF. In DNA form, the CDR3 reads TGTGCCAGCAGTCCCTCGGCCGGGGGTATGAACACTGAAGCTTTCTTT. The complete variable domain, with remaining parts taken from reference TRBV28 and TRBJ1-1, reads DVKVTQSSRYLVKRTGEKVFLECVQDMDHENMFWYRQDPGLGLRLIYFSYDVKMKEKGDIPEGYSVSREKKERFSLILESASTNQTSMYLCASSPSAGGMNTEAFFGQGTRLTVV.

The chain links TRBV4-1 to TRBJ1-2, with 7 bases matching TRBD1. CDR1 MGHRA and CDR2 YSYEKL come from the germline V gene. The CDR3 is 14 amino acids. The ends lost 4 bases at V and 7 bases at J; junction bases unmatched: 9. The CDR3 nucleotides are TGCGCCAGCAGCCCGACAGGGAGCCTCAGTGGCTACACCTTC. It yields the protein CASSPTGSLSGYTF.

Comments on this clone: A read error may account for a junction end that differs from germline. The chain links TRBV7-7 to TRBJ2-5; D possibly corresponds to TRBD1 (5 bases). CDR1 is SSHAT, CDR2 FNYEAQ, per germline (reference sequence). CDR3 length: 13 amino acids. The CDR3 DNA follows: TGTGCTAGCAGCTTTGGGGCCCAAGAGACCCAGTACTTC. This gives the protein CASSFGAQETQYF.

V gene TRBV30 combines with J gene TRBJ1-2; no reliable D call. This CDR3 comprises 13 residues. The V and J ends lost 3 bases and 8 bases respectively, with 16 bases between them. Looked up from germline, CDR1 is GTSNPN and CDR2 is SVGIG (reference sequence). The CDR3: CAWRRRGVGGYTF. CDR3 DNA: TGTGCCTGGAGGCGCCGCGGGGTGGGCGGCTACACCTTC.

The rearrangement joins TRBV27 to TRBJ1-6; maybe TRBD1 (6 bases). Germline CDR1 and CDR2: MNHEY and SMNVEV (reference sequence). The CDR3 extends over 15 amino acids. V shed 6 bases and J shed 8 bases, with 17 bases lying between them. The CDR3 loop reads CASSQGPLSHSPLHF. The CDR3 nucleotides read TGTGCCAGCAGCCAGGGGCCTCTCTCCCATTCACCCCTCCACTTT.

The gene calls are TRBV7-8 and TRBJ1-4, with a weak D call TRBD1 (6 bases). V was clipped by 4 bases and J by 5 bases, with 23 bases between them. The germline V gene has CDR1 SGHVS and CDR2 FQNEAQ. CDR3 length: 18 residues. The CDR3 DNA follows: TGTGCCAGCAGCTCCAGAATCCGGACAGAAAGAGGGAATGAAAAACTGTTTTTT. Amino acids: CASSSRIRTERGNEKLFF.

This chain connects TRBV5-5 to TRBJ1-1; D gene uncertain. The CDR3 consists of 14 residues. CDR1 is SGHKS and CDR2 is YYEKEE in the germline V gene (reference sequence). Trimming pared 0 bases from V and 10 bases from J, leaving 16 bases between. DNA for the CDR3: TGTGCCAGCAGCTTGGTGCGGGGTACCCTCGGAGCTTTCTTT. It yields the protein CASSLVRGTLGAFF. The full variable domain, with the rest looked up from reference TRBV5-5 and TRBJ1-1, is DAGVTQSPTHLIKTRGQQVTLRCSPISGHKSVSWYQQVLGQGPQFIFQYYEKEERGRGNFPDRFSARQFPNYSSELNVNALLLGDSALYLCASSLVRGTLGAFFGQGTRLTVV.

Here the CDR3 DNA reads TGTGCCAGCAGTTACGGACAGCCCGGCACAGATACGCAGTATTTT. This codes for CASSYGQPGTDTQYF. V is TRBV6-5 and J is TRBJ2-3; tentative D call: TRBD1 (6 bases). Germline loops: CDR1 MNHEY, CDR2 SVGAGI. V lost 2 bases, J lost 1 base, and 10 bases lay in between. The CDR3 totals 15 residues.

The CDR3 spells CSVGRGGPETQYF. The DNA for the CDR3 is TGCAGCGTTGGCCGGGGGGGTCCAGAGACCCAGTACTTC. The chain couples TRBV29-1 to TRBJ2-5, with 8 nucleotides matching TRBD2. Germline V gene sequence: CDR1 SQVTM, CDR2 ANQGSEA. CDR3 size: 13 residues. The J segment lost 4 bases and the V segment lost 4 bases, leaving 5 bases of the junction unmatched.

The CDR3 region is CASSLAGTAYEQYF. DNA for the CDR3: TGCGCCAGCAGCTTGGCCGGAACAGCTTACGAGCAGTACTTC. The chain uses TRBV5-1 and TRBJ2-7; D gene uncertain. Germline V gene sequence: CDR1 SGHRS, CDR2 YFSETQ. Trimming took off 0 bases at V and 4 bases at J, with 11 bases between the two ends. CDR3 size: 14 residues.

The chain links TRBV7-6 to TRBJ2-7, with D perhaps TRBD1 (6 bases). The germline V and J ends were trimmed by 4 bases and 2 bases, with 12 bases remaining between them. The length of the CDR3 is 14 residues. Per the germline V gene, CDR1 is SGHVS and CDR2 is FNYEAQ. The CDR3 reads CASSYNDRTYEQYF. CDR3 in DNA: TGTGCCAGCAGCTATAATGACAGGACCTACGAGCAGTACTTC.

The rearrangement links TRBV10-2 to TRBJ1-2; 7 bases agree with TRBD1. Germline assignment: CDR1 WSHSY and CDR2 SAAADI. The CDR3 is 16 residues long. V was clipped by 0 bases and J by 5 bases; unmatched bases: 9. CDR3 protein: CASSESQGTELYGYTF. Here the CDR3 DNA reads TGCGCCAGCAGTGAGTCCCAAGGGACAGAGTTATATGGCTACACCTTC.

The DNA for the CDR3 is TGTGCCAGCAGTGATACAGGGGGCGATCAGCCCCAGCATTTT. Translation: CASSDTGGDQPQHF. The V gene is TRBV6-1, the J gene TRBJ1-5; 9 bases agree with TRBD1. The CDR3 spans 14 residues. The germline V gene has CDR1 MNHNS and CDR2 SASEGT. The V gene end was trimmed by 3 bases and the J gene end by 5 bases; junction bases not matched to a gene: 2.

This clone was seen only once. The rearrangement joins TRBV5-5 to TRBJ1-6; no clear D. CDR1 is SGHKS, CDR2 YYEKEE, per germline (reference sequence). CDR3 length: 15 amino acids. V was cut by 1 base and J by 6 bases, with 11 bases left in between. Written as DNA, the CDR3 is TGTGCCAGCAGCTTGTTGGGCCCACCTAATTCACCCCTCCACTTT. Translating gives CASSLLGPPNSPLHF.

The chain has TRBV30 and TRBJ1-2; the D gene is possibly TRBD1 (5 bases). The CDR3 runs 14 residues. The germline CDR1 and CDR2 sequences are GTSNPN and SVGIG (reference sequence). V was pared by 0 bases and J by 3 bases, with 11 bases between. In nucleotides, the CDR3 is TGTGCCTGGAGTGTACAGGCAGGGTACTATGGCTACACCTTC. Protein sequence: CAWSVQAGYYGYTF.

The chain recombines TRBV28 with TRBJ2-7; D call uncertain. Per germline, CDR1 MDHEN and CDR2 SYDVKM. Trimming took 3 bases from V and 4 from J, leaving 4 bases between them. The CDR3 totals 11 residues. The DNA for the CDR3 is TGTGCCAGCAGTTTCAGATACGAGCAGTACTTC. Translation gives CASSFRYEQYF.

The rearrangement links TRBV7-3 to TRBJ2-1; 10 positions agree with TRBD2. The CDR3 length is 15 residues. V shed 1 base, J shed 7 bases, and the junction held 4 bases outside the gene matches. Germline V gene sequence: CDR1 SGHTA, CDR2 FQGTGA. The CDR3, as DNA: TGTGCCAGCAGCTTAAGGAGCGGGGGGGCAAATGAGCAGTTCTTC. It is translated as CASSLRSGGANEQFF.

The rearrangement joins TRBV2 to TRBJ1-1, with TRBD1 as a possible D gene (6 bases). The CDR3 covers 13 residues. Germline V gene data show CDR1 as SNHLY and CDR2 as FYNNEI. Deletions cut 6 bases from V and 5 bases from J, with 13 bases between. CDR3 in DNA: TGTGCCAGCAGCAGACAGGAAACAACTGAAGCTTTCTTT. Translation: CASSRQETTEAFF.

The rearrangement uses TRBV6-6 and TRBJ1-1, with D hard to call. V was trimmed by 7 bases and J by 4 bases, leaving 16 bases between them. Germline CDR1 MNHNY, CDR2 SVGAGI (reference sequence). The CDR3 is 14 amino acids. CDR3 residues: CASTLPLELTEAFF. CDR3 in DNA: TGTGCCAGCACCCTCCCCCTGGAGCTCACTGAAGCTTTCTTT.